The 25 T cell receptor beta chains below all came from one sample that was sequenced in a study of cytomegalovirus exposure and HLA in healthy donors. The PCR contained 60 Vbeta and 13 Jbeta primers. TCRdb's copy holds only in-frame clones and misses some; the assay was immunoSEQ multiplex PCR. The sample totals 100,000 to 150,000 clones; its top ten clones hold approximately 1.7%. Sequenced: PBMCs. The origin of the receptors is a middle-aged woman in good health and CMV-seropositive.

The V gene is TRBV10-2, the J gene TRBJ1-2, with 8 nucleotides matching TRBD1. This CDR3 has 14 residues. Unmatched junction bases numbered 4, after V lost 4 bases and J lost 3 bases. Germline V gene data show CDR1 as WSHSY and CDR2 as SAAADI. The CDR3 coding sequence is TGCGCCAGCAGTGGACAGGGGAGGGACTATGGCTACACCTTC. Translated: CASSGQGRDYGYTF.

The chain uses TRBV27 and TRBJ2-1; D unresolved. The CDR3 has 13 residues. CDR1 and CDR2 from the germline V gene are MNHEY and SMNVEV (reference sequence). V gave up 8 bases and J gave up 6 bases, with 14 bases separating them. DNA of the CDR3: TGTGCCAGCTCCCCGGGTGGGTTCAATGAGCAGTTCTTC. Its translation is CASSPGGFNEQFF.

This chain connects TRBV19 to TRBJ1-2; 7 positions agree with TRBD1. The germline V gene encodes CDR1 LNHDA and CDR2 SQIVND (reference sequence). The CDR3 is 16 residues long. The ends lost 5 bases at V and 0 bases at J; junction bases unmatched: 9. The CDR3 nucleotides read TGTGCCAGTAGTGGAATTCAGGGGGTACCTAACTATGGCTACACCTTC. It codes for CASSGIQGVPNYGYTF.

The V and J genes are TRBV28 and TRBJ1-2, with D tentatively TRBD1 (6 bases). Per germline, CDR1 MDHEN and CDR2 SYDVKM. V was shortened by 6 bases and J by 2 bases, with 10 bases between the two germline ends. The CDR3 spans 13 residues. This CDR3 reads CASSWDNNYGYTF. For the CDR3, the DNA is TGTGCCAGCAGCTGGGACAACAACTATGGCTACACCTTC.

The CDR3: CASSLAREPDTEAFF. As DNA, the CDR3 is TGTGCCAGCAGCTTGGCGAGGGAGCCGGACACTGAAGCTTTCTTT. V and J are TRBV5-6 and TRBJ1-1; D call uncertain. CDR3 length: 15 amino acids. Germline V gives CDR1 SGHDT, CDR2 YYEEEE. Deletions cut 0 bases from V and 3 bases from J, with 12 bases between. Full variable domain (outside the CDR3, taken from reference TRBV5-6 and TRBJ1-1): DAGVTQSPTHLIKTRGQQVTLRCSPKSGHDTVSWYQQALGQGPQFIFQYYEEEERQRGNFPDRFSGHQFPNYSSELNVNALLLGDSALYLCASSLAREPDTEAFFGQGTRLTVV.

The chain has TRBV19 and TRBJ1-5; 7 nucleotides agree with TRBD1. V gave up 7 bases and J gave up 2 bases; unmatched junction bases: 8. The germline V gene encodes CDR1 LNHDA and CDR2 SQIVND (reference sequence). This CDR3 has 15 amino acids. The CDR3 sequence: CASTDRDGGNQPQHF. The CDR3 coding sequence is TGTGCCAGTACCGACAGGGACGGAGGCAATCAGCCCCAGCATTTT.

This chain joins TRBV5-1 and TRBJ2-3; possibly TRBD2 for D (6 bases). Germline V CDR1 and CDR2: SGHRS, YFSETQ. This CDR3 is built from 17 residues. V was shortened by 1 base and J by 0 bases, with 15 bases between the two germline ends. The CDR3 nucleotides read TGCGCCAGCAGCTTGCACAGTATAGCGGCTAGCACAGATACGCAGTATTTT. Translating gives CASSLHSIAASTDTQYF.

The V call is TRBV29-1, the J call TRBJ1-2; no clear D. V was trimmed by 5 bases and J by 2 bases, leaving 18 bases between them. The germline V gene encodes CDR1 SQVTM and CDR2 ANQGSEA. The CDR3 length is 15 residues. The CDR3, as DNA: TGCAGCGTTCGAGGGTCTTTGGCGGGAAACTATGGCTACACCTTC. Residues: CSVRGSLAGNYGYTF.

The chain has TRBV5-8 and TRBJ2-3; D possibly corresponds to TRBD2 (6 bases). This CDR3 is built from 16 residues. Germline loops: CDR1 SGHTS, CDR2 YDEGEE. With 2 bases removed from V and 4 bases from J, the gap between germline ends came to 17 bases. CDR3 loop: CASSFWRGCHSDTQYF. The DNA of the CDR3 is TGTGCCAGCAGCTTTTGGCGGGGATGTCATTCAGATACGCAGTATTTT.

The V gene is TRBV7-2, the J gene TRBJ2-1; tentative D call: TRBD1 (6 bases). CDR1 is SGHTA and CDR2 is FQGNSA in the germline V gene. This CDR3 is 12 amino acids long. V was shortened by 2 bases and J by 16 bases, with 15 bases between the two germline ends. The DNA for the CDR3 is TGTGCCAGCAGCTTAAATGGGGGCCTCCTATTCTTC. This translates into CASSLNGGLLFF. Drawing the rest from reference TRBV7-2 and TRBJ2-1, the complete variable domain is GAGVSQSPSNKVTEKGKDVELRCDPISGHTALYWYRQSLGQGLEFLIYFQGNSAPDKSGLPSDRFSAERTGGSVSTLTIQRTQQEDSAVYLCASSLNGGLLFFGPGTRLTVL.

In DNA, the CDR3 is TGTGCCAGCAGCTTACAACGGACTACTAGCAATCAGCCCCAGCATTTT. Encoded protein: CASSLQRTTSNQPQHF. V usage is TRBV7-8 and J usage is TRBJ1-5; D not resolved. Germline CDR1 and CDR2: SGHVS and FQNEAQ. Trimming took off 2 bases at V and 0 bases at J, with 11 bases between the two ends. The CDR3 spans 16 residues.

The chain is built from TRBV5-4 and TRBJ1-5, with 9 positions matching TRBD1. Germline CDR1 and CDR2: SGHNT and YYREEE (reference sequence). This CDR3 contains 15 residues. V lost 4 bases and J lost 6; bases outside the gene matches: 8. The CDR3 sequence is CASSPGTGTGQPQHF. For the CDR3, the DNA is TGTGCCAGCAGCCCCGGGACAGGGACGGGTCAGCCCCAGCATTTT. The entire variable domain, with the rest obtained from reference TRBV5-4 and TRBJ1-5, is as follows: ETGVTQSPTHLIKTRGQQVTLRCSSQSGHNTVSWYQQALGQGPQFIFQYYREEENGRGNFPPRFSGLQFPNYSSELNVNALELDDSALYLCASSPGTGTGQPQHFGDGTRLSIL.

As to this clone: The conserved phenylalanine or tryptophan is not found at the CDR3 terminus, so this likely reflects a read error. This chain connects TRBV18 to TRBJ2-3; 10 bases are a match to TRBD2. Trimming at V came to 1 base and at J to 0 bases, leaving 7 bases not matched to a gene. There are 18 residues in the CDR3. The germline V gene has CDR1 KGHSH and CDR2 LQKENI. Here the CDR3 reads CASSPLGLAGASTDTQYL. The CDR3 nucleotides read TGTGCCAGCTCACCACTGGGGCTAGCGGGGGCTAGCACAGATACGCAGTATCTT.

Remarks on this clone: A read error may account for a junction end that differs from germline. The chain combines TRBV7-7 with TRBJ2-7; 10 bases line up with TRBD1. The CDR3 loop spans 14 amino acids. The V gene's germline CDR1 is SSHAT and CDR2 FNYEAQ (reference sequence). CDR3 loop: CASSPGQGRYEQYF. CDR3 sequence (DNA): TGTGCTAGCAGTCCGGGACAGGGGCGCTACGAGCAGTACTTC.

CDR3 loop: CASSRQVHNYGYTF. For the CDR3, the DNA is TGTGCCAGCAGCCGACAGGTACATAACTATGGCTACACCTTC. This sequence joins TRBV28 and TRBJ1-2; D is possibly TRBD1 (6 bases). Trimming left V 6 bases short and J 1 base short, with 12 bases between. Germline-derived CDR1 and CDR2 are MDHEN and SYDVKM. The length of the CDR3 is 14 residues.

The rearrangement joins TRBV6-5 to TRBJ1-2, with 8 bases aligning to TRBD1. The V segment lost 2 bases and the J segment 6 bases; nucleotides outside the gene matches: 2. This CDR3 is 13 amino acids long. CDR1 is MNHEY, CDR2 SVGAGI, per germline. CDR3 sequence (DNA): TGTGCCAGCAGTTACGAGGACAGGGATGGCTACACCTTC. Amino acids: CASSYEDRDGYTF.

V gene TRBV28 combines with J gene TRBJ2-7; 9 nucleotides line up with TRBD1. The V gene's germline CDR1 is MDHEN and CDR2 SYDVKM. The CDR3 spans 15 residues. J lost 2 bases, V lost 6 bases, and 8 bases had no gene match. CDR3 sequence: CASSGDRGRTYEQYF. CDR3 DNA sequence: TGTGCCAGCAGCGGAGACAGGGGGAGGACCTACGAGCAGTACTTC.

The rearrangement uses TRBV28 and TRBJ2-4, with D hard to call. Trimming left V 8 bases short and J 5 bases short, with 22 bases between. Germline CDR1 MDHEN, CDR2 SYDVKM. The CDR3 is 16 residues long. CDR3 DNA: TGTGCCAGCGGCGTCGAACTGAGGATTGCTGAAAACATTCAGTACTTC. Translated: CASGVELRIAENIQYF.

This chain connects TRBV6-1 to TRBJ1-1; tentatively, D is TRBD1 (5 bases). Germline loops: CDR1 MNHNS, CDR2 SASEGT. V was clipped by 5 bases and J by 0 bases, with 10 bases between them. The length of the CDR3 is 14 residues. The CDR3 bases are TGTGCCAGCAGTCTCAGGGTGATGAACACTGAAGCTTTCTTT. Its translation is CASSLRVMNTEAFF.

This chain links TRBV28 with TRBJ1-4; D uncertain. The V and J ends lost 4 bases and 0 bases respectively, with 9 bases between them. This CDR3 comprises 15 residues. CDR1 and CDR2 from the germline V gene are MDHEN and SYDVKM. CDR3: CASSSRGATNEKLFF. DNA of the CDR3: TGTGCCAGCAGTTCCCGGGGAGCAACTAATGAAAAACTGTTTTTT.

The chain links TRBV29-1 to TRBJ2-5; 11 bases are shared with TRBD1. This CDR3 is built from 13 residues. V lost 7 bases and J lost 5; bases outside the gene matches: 6. The germline V gene has CDR1 SQVTM and CDR2 ANQGSEA. This chain's CDR3 is CSGDRGDWETQYF. In DNA form, the CDR3 reads TGCAGCGGGGACAGGGGGGACTGGGAGACCCAGTACTTC.

The J gene is TRBJ2-3, the V gene TRBV25-1; 11 bases are a match to TRBD2. The CDR3 totals 16 residues. The V segment lost 7 bases and the J segment 2 bases; nucleotides outside the gene matches: 8. Germline V gives CDR1 MGHDK, CDR2 SYGVNS. The CDR3, as DNA: TGTGCCAGCACCCCGTTGACTAGCGGGAACACAGATACGCAGTATTTT. It specifies CASTPLTSGNTDTQYF.

This sequence joins TRBV18 and TRBJ1-2; TRBD1 aligns across 10 bases. This CDR3 has 13 residues. Germline V gene lookup returns CDR1 KGHSH and CDR2 LQKENI. With 3 bases clipped from V and 7 bases from J, the junction kept 2 bases outside the gene matches. The CDR3 nucleotides read TGTGCCAGCTCACCGGGACAGGGGCTTGGCTACACCTTC. Translated, it gives CASSPGQGLGYTF.

CDR3 in DNA: TGTGCCAGCAGCATGACTAGCGGGATAGTGGTTTTCTTC. Translating gives CASSMTSGIVVFF. The rearrangement joins TRBV7-9 to TRBJ2-1, with 11 bases identical to TRBD2. The CDR3 loop spans 13 amino acids. Germline assignment: CDR1 SEHNR and CDR2 FQNEAQ (reference sequence). Trimming cost V 5 bases and J 16 bases; bases outside gene matches: 10.

The chain links TRBV6-6 to TRBJ1-5; possible D gene TRBD1, 5 bases. Per the germline V gene, CDR1 is MNHNY and CDR2 is SVGAGI (reference sequence). The CDR3 loop spans 16 amino acids. The germline V and J ends were trimmed by 0 bases and 0 bases, with 9 bases remaining between them. The chain's CDR3 is CASSYSGRYSNQPQHF. The CDR3 region has the DNA TGTGCCAGCAGTTACTCGGGGCGTTATAGCAATCAGCCCCAGCATTTT.